This T cell receptor beta chain derives from a study of identical twins. TCRdb recomputed calls from the 5' RACE reads with MiXCR, one row per CDR3 protein. Of fewer than 550,000 distinct CDR3 sequences detected, around 15% appear once; the ten largest clones hold around 0.4%. CDR1 and CDR2 (germline): SEHNR, FQNEAQ (reference sequence). The V gene end was trimmed by 5 bases and the J gene end by 0 bases; junction bases not matched to a gene: 5. This CDR3 spans 16 amino acids. The sample was also reused in another study, on yellow fever vaccine responses in identical twins.

Material: CD4+ T cells sorted from blood. This TCR came from a woman in her late teens or twenties in good health. The rearrangement links TRBV7-9 to TRBJ2-3; 10 bases match TRBD2. The CDR3 DNA reads TGTGCCAGCAGCCAGAGGGGACTAGCGAGCACAGATACGCAGTATTTT. Protein product: CASSQRGLASTDTQYF.